The source of this T cell receptor (beta chain) is a study of cytomegalovirus exposure and HLA in healthy donors. PCR used 60 Vbeta primers and 13 Jbeta primers. Produced via immunoSEQ multiplex PCR; TCRdb's table is partial and in-frame only. The table has some 180,000 clones, around 80% seen once. The CDR3 contains 14 residues. Germline-derived CDR1 and CDR2 are KGHSH and LQKENI. With 3 bases clipped from V and 7 bases from J, the junction kept 7 bases outside the gene matches. General observations from the study: Earlier analysis looked at TCR beta V segments, and most were productive about 87% or about 30% of the time.

Concerning this clone itself: The antigen is undetermined.

The sample was PBMCs. The V and J genes are TRBV18 and TRBJ2-3, with 7 nucleotides matching TRBD2. This TCR derives from a man aged 18 to 35 in good health and CMV-seronegative. For the CDR3, the DNA is TGTGCCAGCTCACCCTCGGGGGGAGTGTATACGCAGTATTTT. Its protein is CASSPSGGVYTQYF.